This is a list of T cell receptor beta chains from one sample in a study of CD8+ T cells in alopecia areata. Some clones are missing from TCRdb's copy, which holds only in-frame ones; the method was immunoSEQ multiplex PCR. This table has 150,000 to 200,000 clones, about 70% appearing once. Sequenced here: CD8+ T cells sorted from blood, sampled at week 0. Receptors originate from a human donor with alopecia areata. Both conserved end residues are part of each CDR3. A D gene is named only where the DNA matches it firmly. Not all rows give a size; the values are once, few, many and, for expanded clones, a class.

J gene	D gene	V gene	clone size	CDR3 protein	CDR3 DNA
TRBJ1-2	NA	TRBV27	NA	CASSFGQGYGYTF	TGTGCCAGCAGTTTTGGGCAGGGCTATGGCTACACCTTC
TRBJ1-6	NA	TRBV7-8	NA	CASSLDPGAPLHF	TGTGCCAGCAGCTTAGACCCCGGTGCGCCCCTCCACTTT
TRBJ2-1	NA	TRBV13	NA	CASSSRDFPNNEQFF	TGTGCCAGCAGCTCTAGAGACTTTCCTAACAATGAGCAGTTCTTC
TRBJ1-3	TRBD1	TRBV15	few	CATSIPRGRVSGNTIYF	TGTGCCACCAGCATCCCCAGGGGGCGAGTCTCTGGAAACACCATATATTTT
TRBJ1-2	TRBD1	TRBV27	NA	CASSSPSGTGREGYTF	TGTGCCAGCAGTTCCCCCTCCGGGACAGGGCGGGAGGGCTACACCTTC
TRBJ1-6	NA	TRBV25-1	NA	CASSDPTNSPLHF	TGTGCCAGCAGTGACCCGACCAATTCACCCCTCCACTTT
TRBJ2-7	NA	TRBV5-6	once	CASSLARDEQYF	TGTGCCAGCAGCTTGGCCCGGGACGAGCAGTACTTC
TRBJ1-5	NA	TRBV5-1	NA	CASSPSGSHQPQHF	TGCGCCAGCAGCCCCTCCGGGTCTCATCAGCCCCAGCATTTT
TRBJ1-1	NA	TRBV9	NA	CASSGDRLNTEAFF	TGTGCCAGCAGCGGCGACAGATTGAACACTGAAGCTTTCTTT
TRBJ2-7	TRBD2	TRBV2	NA	CASSGERGMYF	TGTGCCAGCAGTGGAGAGCGGGGAATGTACTTC
TRBJ2-5	NA	TRBV15	NA	CATSRDGTQYF	TGTGCCACCAGCAGAGACGGGACCCAGTACTTC
TRBJ2-7	NA	TRBV29-1	few	CSVGRAYEQYF	TGCAGCGTTGGCAGGGCGTACGAGCAGTACTTC
TRBJ2-1	TRBD2	TRBV5-1	NA	CASSKSGGAHNEQFF	TGCGCCAGCAGCAAAAGCGGGGGGGCACACAATGAGCAGTTCTTC
TRBJ1-2	NA	TRBV12-5	NA	CASGLVYPVRRGNYGYTF	TGTGCTAGTGGTTTGGTTTATCCCGTTAGGAGGGGGAACTATGGCTACACCTTC
TRBJ1-1	NA	TRBV7-9	NA	CASSLVGHSAEAFF	TGTGCCAGCAGCTTAGTAGGACACTCGGCTGAAGCTTTCTTT
TRBJ1-1	NA	TRBV2	NA	CASSDFRVEAFF	TGTGCCAGCAGTGATTTCAGGGTGGAAGCTTTCTTT
TRBJ1-2	NA	TRBV7-9	NA	CASSLGGLGYTF	TGTGCCAGCAGTCTCGGGGGGCTTGGCTACACCTTC
TRBJ1-2	NA	TRBV21-1	few	CASSKARSGTNYGYTF	TGTGCCAGCAGCAAAGCGCGATCGGGGACTAACTATGGCTACACCTTC
TRBJ2-7	TRBD1	TRBV5-6	NA	CASSLGPSGQGVSEQYF	TGTGCCAGCAGCTTGGGGCCTTCGGGACAGGGAGTATCCGAGCAGTACTTC
TRBJ2-7	NA	TRBV27	NA	CASSLSQGSPYEQYF	TGTGCCAGCAGTTTATCCCAGGGTTCCCCCTACGAGCAGTACTTC
TRBJ2-7	TRBD1	TRBV30	NA	CAWSVMGTAEQYF	TGTGCCTGGAGTGTAATGGGGACAGCCGAGCAGTACTTC
TRBJ1-1	TRBD1	TRBV7-6	NA	CASSTSRTGGQNTEAFF	TGTGCCAGCAGCACCTCTAGGACAGGGGGCCAGAACACTGAAGCTTTCTTT
TRBJ2-7	NA	TRBV2	NA	CASRTAYEQYF	TGTGCCAGTAGGACAGCCTACGAGCAGTACTTC
TRBJ2-7	NA	TRBV5-6	NA	CASSFGDSSYEQYF	TGTGCCAGCAGCTTCGGAGATAGCTCCTACGAGCAGTACTTC
TRBJ1-2	TRBD1	TRBV13	NA	CASSTRTGNYGYTF	TGTGCCAGCAGCACCCGGACAGGGAACTATGGCTACACCTTC
TRBJ1-1	NA	TRBV2	NA	CASSEKLVRMNTEAFF	TGTGCCAGCAGTGAAAAGTTGGTAAGAATGAACACTGAAGCTTTCTTT
TRBJ2-7	NA	TRBV30	NA	CAWSVGEPRWYEQYF	TGTGCCTGGAGTGTGGGGGAGCCACGGTGGTACGAGCAGTACTTC
TRBJ2-5	TRBD2	TRBV7-2	NA	CASSRLAGGQETQYF	TGTGCCAGCAGCCGCCTGGCGGGGGGGCAAGAGACCCAGTACTTC
TRBJ1-4	NA	TRBV30	few	CAWSKQGRDNEKLFF	TGTGCCTGGAGTAAACAGGGCCGGGACAACGAAAAACTGTTTTTT
TRBJ2-7	TRBD1	TRBV2	NA	CASRDRSYEQYF	TGTGCCAGCAGGGACAGGTCCTACGAGCAGTACTTC
TRBJ2-4	NA	TRBV11-3	few	CASSFFAGSTLAKNIQYF	TGTGCCAGCAGCTTTTTCGCGGGGTCCACCCTAGCCAAAAACATTCAGTACTTC
TRBJ2-6	NA	TRBV2	NA	CASRPERGSGANVLTF	TGTGCCAGCAGACCCGAGAGGGGATCTGGGGCCAACGTCCTGACTTTC
TRBJ2-7	NA	TRBV20-1	few	CSASMRGEQYF	TGCAGTGCTAGTATGAGGGGCGAGCAGTACTTC
TRBJ2-5	NA	TRBV5-1	NA	CASTTQDPVGETQYF	TGCGCCAGCACGACTCAGGACCCGGTGGGAGAGACCCAGTACTTC
TRBJ2-3	TRBD2	TRBV7-6	NA	CASSLRLAGGTDTQYF	TGTGCCAGCAGCCTGAGACTAGCGGGGGGGACAGATACGCAGTATTTT
TRBJ2-1	NA	TRBV2	NA	CASINGAGARDEQFF	TGTGCCAGCATAAACGGTGCAGGGGCACGGGATGAGCAGTTCTTC